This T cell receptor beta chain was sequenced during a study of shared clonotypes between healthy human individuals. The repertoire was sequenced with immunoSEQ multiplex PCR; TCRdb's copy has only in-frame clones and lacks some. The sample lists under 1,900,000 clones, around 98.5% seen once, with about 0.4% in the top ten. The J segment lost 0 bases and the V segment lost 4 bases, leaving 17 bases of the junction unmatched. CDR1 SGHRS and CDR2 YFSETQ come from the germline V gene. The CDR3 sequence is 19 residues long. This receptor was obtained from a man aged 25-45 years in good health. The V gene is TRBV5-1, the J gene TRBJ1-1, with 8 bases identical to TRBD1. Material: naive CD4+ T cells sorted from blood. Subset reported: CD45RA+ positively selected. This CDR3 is CASSITPTGQVKLNTEAFF. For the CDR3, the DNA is TGCGCCAGCAGCATCACACCGACGGGACAGGTTAAACTGAACACTGAAGCTTTCTTT. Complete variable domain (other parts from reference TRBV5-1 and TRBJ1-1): KAGVTQTPRYLIKTRGQQVTLSCSPISGHRSVSWYQQTPGQGLQFLFEYFSETQRNKGNFPGRFSGRQFSNSRSEMNVSTLELGDSALYLCASSITPTGQVKLNTEAFFGQGTRLTVV.